The rows below give T cell receptor beta chains drawn from one sample of a study of cytomegalovirus exposure and HLA in healthy donors. Measured with immunoSEQ multiplex PCR; TCRdb has only the in-frame clones, and not every one. The profile covers some 93,000 clones, with just under 80% appearing a single time and 3.3% taken by the ten largest. Source material: PBMCs. Source of these receptors: a woman aged 40-49 years in good health and CMV-seronegative. Each CDR3 is given with its conserved first and last residue. A D gene is named only where the DNA matches it firmly. Expanded clones are given a class, and other clones once, few, many or no size at all.

clone size	D gene	V gene	J gene	CDR3 DNA	CDR3 protein
-	-	TRBV20-1	TRBJ2-2	TGCAGTGCCTCTAGTTTCGGGGAGCTGTTTTTT	CSASSFGELFF
-	-	TRBV29-1	TRBJ1-4	TGCAGCGTTGAATTATCCCTAATGCAGTTTTTT	CSVELSLMQFF
-	-	TRBV6-1	TRBJ2-3	TGTGCCAGCAGTAGCTTTACAGATACGCAGTATTTT	CASSSFTDTQYF
-	-	TRBV27	TRBJ2-3	TGTGCCAGCAGTCCCTCCCAGGATACGCAGTATTTT	CASSPSQDTQYF
-	TRBD1	TRBV6-5	TRBJ1-1	TGTGCCAGCAGCTATACCGGGACAGGGAACACTGAAGCTTTCTTT	CASSYTGTGNTEAFF
-	-	TRBV4-1	TRBJ1-5	TGCGCCAGCAGCCAAGACGGACAGTTAAATCAGCCCCAGCATTTT	CASSQDGQLNQPQHF
-	-	TRBV19	TRBJ2-1	TGTGCCACCTTGAGGAAACAGGGAGGGTACAATGAGCAGTTCTTC	CATLRKQGGYNEQFF
-	TRBD2	TRBV9	TRBJ2-7	TGTGCCAGCAGCGTAGGTAGCGGGATATACGAGCAGTACTTC	CASSVGSGIYEQYF
-	-	TRBV28	TRBJ1-5	TGTGCCAGTCACTATAGCAATCAGCCCCAGCATTTT	CASHYSNQPQHF
-	-	TRBV5-4	TRBJ2-5	TGTGCCAGCAGCTTGTTACTAGCCCAAGAGACCCAGTACTTC	CASSLLLAQETQYF
few	-	TRBV7-9	TRBJ1-5	TGTGCCAGCAGCCTCTCCCAGGGGTTAGAGCCCCAGCATTTT	CASSLSQGLEPQHF
-	-	TRBV27	TRBJ2-5	TGTGCCAGCAGTCCCGAGGGGAGGCAAGAGACCCAGTACTTC	CASSPEGRQETQYF
-	-	TRBV29-1	TRBJ1-1	TGCAGCGTCCGAGAAGCTGAAGCTTTCTTT	CSVREAEAFF
-	TRBD1	TRBV25-1	TRBJ1-4	TGTGCCAGCAGAAGACAACACAGGGGGAATGAAAAACTGTTTTTT	CASRRQHRGNEKLFF
once	TRBD2	TRBV7-6	TRBJ2-5	TGTGCCAGCAGCCCATCCGCGGGGGGAGAGACCCAGTACTTC	CASSPSAGGETQYF
-	-	TRBV14	TRBJ2-7	TGTGCCAGCAGCCGCGGGACCTCCTACGAGCAGTACTTC	CASSRGTSYEQYF
-	-	TRBV27	TRBJ2-7	TGTGCCAGCAGTTTACGACAGGCTAGAGGCGAGCAGTACTTC	CASSLRQARGEQYF
-	-	TRBV27	TRBJ1-5	TGTGCCAGTGGGCTTACTGGGGGGAATCAGCCCCAGCATTTT	CASGLTGGNQPQHF
-	-	TRBV27	TRBJ2-7	TGTGCCAGCAGCCCCAGACTAGGGGAGGTAGCCGAGCAGTACTTC	CASSPRLGEVAEQYF
-	-	TRBV7-9	TRBJ1-4	TGTGCCAGCAGCTTAGACGGGGGTCCCAATGAAAAACTGTTTTTT	CASSLDGGPNEKLFF
-	TRBD1	TRBV5-8	TRBJ1-5	TGTGCCAGCAGCCTACCGGGACAGGGAAATCAGCCCCAGCATTTT	CASSLPGQGNQPQHF
-	-	TRBV5-6	TRBJ2-7	TGTGCCAGCAGCTCGGACAGCTACGAGCAGTACTTC	CASSSDSYEQYF